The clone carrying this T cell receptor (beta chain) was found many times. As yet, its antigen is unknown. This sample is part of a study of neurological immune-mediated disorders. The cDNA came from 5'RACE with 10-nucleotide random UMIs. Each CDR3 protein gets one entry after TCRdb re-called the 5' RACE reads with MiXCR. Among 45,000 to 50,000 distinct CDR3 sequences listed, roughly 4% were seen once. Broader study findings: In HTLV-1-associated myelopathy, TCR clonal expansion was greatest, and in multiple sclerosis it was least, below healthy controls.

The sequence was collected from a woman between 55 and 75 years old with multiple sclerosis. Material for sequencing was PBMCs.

CDR3 amino acids: CASSKQGHSYNEQFF. CDR3 nucleotide sequence: TGTGCCAGTAGTAAACAGGGCCACTCCTACAATGAGCAGTTCTTC. The chain has TRBV19 and TRBJ2-1; D may be TRBD1 (6 bases). The CDR3 spans 15 residues. The V end lost 4 bases, the J end lost 0 bases, and 10 bases lay between the germline ends. Germline V gene data show CDR1 as LNHDA and CDR2 as SQIVND (reference sequence).